This TCR beta chain emerged from a study of T cells in localized non-small cell lung cancer. The study, taken as a whole, reports: Elevated circulating T cell density in blood was associated with longer overall survival. Adjacent lung was found to contain a median roughly 60 of the top 100 tumor clones. Sequencing involved a lone tumor region, leaving heterogeneity possible. Among the tissues sampled, uninvolved adjacent lung had the highest T cell clonality, above tumor.

Libraries were prepared by immunoSEQ multiplex PCR; TCRdb keeps only in-frame clonotypes and omits some of them. Among 35,000 to 40,000 clones listed, approximately 84% were seen once. Points on this clone: Its antigen is unknown.

The receptor comes from a man aged 40 to 75 with stage I lung adenocarcinoma. The source material was peripheral blood, sampled before any cancer treatment.

The CDR3 DNA reads TGTGCCAGCAAGAAACAGGGGCCTGGGGCCAACGTCCTGACTTTC. The encoded protein is CASKKQGPGANVLTF. The chain carries TRBV6-5 and TRBJ2-6; the match to TRBD1 covers 7 bases. Per the germline V gene, CDR1 is MNHEY and CDR2 is SVGAGI. The CDR3 extends over 15 amino acids. Trimming at V came to 7 bases and at J to 2 bases, leaving 5 bases not matched to a gene.